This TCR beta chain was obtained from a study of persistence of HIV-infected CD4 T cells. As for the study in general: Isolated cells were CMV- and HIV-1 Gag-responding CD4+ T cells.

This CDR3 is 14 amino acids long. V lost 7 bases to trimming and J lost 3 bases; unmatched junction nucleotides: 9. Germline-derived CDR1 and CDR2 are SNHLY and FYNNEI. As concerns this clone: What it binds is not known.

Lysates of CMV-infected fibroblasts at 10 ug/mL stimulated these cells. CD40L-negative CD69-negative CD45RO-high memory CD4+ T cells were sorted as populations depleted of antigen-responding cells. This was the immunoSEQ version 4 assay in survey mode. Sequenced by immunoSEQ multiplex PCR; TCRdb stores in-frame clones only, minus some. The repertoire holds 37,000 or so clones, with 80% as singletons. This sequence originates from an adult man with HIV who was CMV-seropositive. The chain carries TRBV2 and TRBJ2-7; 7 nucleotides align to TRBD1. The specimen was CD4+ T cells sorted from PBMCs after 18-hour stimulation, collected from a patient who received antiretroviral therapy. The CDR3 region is CASKIEGQVYEQYF. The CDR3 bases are TGTGCCAGCAAGATTGAAGGACAGGTCTACGAGCAGTACTTC. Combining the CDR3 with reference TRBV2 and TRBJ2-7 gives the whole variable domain EPEVTQTPSHQVTQMGQEVILRCVPISNHLYFYWYRQILGQKVEFLVSFYNNEISEKSEIFDDQFSVERPDGSNFTLKIRSTKLEDSAMYFCASKIEGQVYEQYFGPGTRLTVT.